The clone carrying this T cell receptor beta chain was counted ten times or more. Its antigen remains unknown. This entry comes from a study of CD8 T cell repertoires and HIV-1 epitope variants. Study as a whole: Separate wells received one of Twenty-five Gag or Nef variant peptides. Epitopes were three Gag families plus Nef HW9 and YT9. The baseline condition was 1M T cells left uncultured.

The ends were cut back, 5 bases at V and 5 bases at J, with 13 bases in the middle. CDR1 and CDR2 (germline): MNHNS, SASEGT. The CDR3 contains 15 residues. Using immunoSEQ multiplex PCR, the repertoire was profiled, and TCRdb retains in-frame clones only, with some absent. The data contain 90,000 or so clones, roughly 77% of them singletons. Study results and caveats: About 10 antigen-specific TCR beta clonotypes were found; roughly 6 seemed cross-reactive to variants.

The chain combines TRBV6-1 with TRBJ1-6, with D tentatively TRBD1 (5 bases). This sequence originates from a male donor with HIV. Material for sequencing was uncultured baseline CD8+ T cells from peripheral blood mononuclear cells (PBMCs). The CDR3 DNA is TGTGCCAGCAGTCGACAGCCGAAGGATAATTCACCCCTCCACTTT. Translating gives CASSRQPKDNSPLHF.